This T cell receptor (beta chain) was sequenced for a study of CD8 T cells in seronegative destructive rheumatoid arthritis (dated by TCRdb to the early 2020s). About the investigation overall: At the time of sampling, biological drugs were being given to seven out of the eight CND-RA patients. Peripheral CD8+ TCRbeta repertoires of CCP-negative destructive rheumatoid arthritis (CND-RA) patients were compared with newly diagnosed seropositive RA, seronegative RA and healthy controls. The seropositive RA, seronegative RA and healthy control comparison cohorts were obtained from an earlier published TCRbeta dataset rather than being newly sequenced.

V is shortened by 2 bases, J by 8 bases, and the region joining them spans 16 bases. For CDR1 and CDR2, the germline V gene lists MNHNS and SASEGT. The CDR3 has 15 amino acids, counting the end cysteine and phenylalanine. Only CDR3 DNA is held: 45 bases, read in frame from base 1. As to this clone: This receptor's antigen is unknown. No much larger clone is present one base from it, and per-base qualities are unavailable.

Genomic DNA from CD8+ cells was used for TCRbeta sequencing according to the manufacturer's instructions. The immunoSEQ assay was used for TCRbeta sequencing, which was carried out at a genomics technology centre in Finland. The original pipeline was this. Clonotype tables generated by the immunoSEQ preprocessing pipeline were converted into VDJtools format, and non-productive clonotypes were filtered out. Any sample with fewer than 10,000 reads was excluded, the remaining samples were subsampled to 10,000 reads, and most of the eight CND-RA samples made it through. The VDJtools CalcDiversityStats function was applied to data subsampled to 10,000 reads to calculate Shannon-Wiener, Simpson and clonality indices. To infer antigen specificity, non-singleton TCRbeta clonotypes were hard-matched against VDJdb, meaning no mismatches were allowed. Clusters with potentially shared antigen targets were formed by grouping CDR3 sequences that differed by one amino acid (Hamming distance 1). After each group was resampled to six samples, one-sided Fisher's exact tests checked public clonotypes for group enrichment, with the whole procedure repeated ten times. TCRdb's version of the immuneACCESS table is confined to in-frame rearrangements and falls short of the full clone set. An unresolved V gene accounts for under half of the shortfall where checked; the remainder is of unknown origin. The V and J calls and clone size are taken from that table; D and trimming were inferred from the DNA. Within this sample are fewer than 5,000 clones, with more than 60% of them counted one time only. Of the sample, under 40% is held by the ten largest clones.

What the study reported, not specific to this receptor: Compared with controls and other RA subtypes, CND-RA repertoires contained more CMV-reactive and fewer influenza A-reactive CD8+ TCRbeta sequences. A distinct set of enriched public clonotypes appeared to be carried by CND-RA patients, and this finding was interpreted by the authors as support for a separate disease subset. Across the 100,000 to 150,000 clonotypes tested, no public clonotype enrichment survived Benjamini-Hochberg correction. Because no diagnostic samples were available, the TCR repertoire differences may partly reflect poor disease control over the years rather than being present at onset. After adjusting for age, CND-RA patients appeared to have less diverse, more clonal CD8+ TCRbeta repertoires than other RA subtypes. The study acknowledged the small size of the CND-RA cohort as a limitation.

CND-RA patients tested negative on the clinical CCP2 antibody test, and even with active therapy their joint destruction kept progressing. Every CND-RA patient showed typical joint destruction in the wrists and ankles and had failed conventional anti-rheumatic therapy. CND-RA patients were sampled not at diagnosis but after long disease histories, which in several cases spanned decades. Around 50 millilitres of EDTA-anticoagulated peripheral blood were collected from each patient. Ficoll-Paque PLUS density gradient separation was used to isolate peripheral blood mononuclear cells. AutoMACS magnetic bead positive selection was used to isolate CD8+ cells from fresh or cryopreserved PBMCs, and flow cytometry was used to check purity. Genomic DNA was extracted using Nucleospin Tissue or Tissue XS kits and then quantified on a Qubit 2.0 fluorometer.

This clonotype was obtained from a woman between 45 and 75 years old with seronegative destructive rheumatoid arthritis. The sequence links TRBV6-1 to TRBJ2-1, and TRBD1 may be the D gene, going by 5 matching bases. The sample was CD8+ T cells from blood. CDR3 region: CASSEYGNGADEQFF. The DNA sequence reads TGTGCCAGCAGTGAATATGGGAATGGGGCTGATGAGCAGTTCTTC.